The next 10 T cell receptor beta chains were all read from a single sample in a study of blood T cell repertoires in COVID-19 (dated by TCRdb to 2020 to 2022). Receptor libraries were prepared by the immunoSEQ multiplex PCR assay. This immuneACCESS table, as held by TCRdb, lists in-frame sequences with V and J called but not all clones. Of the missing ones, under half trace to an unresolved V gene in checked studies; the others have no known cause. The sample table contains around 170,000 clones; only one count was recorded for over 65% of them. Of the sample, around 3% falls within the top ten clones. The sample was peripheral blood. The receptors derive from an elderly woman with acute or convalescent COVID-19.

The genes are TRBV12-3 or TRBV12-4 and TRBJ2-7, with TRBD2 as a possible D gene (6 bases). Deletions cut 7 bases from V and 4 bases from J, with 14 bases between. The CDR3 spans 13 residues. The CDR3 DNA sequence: TGTGCCAGCAACAAGGGACTGGTTTACGAGCAGTACTTC. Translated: CASNKGLVYEQYF.

CDR3 nucleotides: TGTGCCAGCGGCGGGTACAACTACGAGCAGTACTTC. This sequence encodes CASGGYNYEQYF. This sequence joins TRBV2 and TRBJ2-7; TRBD2 is a possible D gene (5 bases). The germline V and J ends were trimmed by 8 bases and 3 bases, with 11 bases remaining between them. Germline V gene lookup returns CDR1 SNHLY and CDR2 FYNNEI. The length of the CDR3 is 12 residues.

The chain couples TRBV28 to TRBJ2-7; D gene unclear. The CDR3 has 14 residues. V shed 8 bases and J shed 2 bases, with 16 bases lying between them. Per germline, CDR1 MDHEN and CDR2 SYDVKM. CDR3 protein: CASCKSDSTYEQYF. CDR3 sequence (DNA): TGTGCCAGCTGTAAGTCGGATAGCACCTACGAGCAGTACTTC.

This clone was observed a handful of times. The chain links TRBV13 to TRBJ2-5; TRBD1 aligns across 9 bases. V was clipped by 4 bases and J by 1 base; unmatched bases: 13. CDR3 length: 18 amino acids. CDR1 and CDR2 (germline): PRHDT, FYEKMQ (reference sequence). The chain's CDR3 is CASSSSHRDRVLQETQYF. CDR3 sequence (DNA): TGTGCCAGCAGCTCCTCTCACCGGGACAGGGTGCTCCAAGAGACCCAGTACTTC.

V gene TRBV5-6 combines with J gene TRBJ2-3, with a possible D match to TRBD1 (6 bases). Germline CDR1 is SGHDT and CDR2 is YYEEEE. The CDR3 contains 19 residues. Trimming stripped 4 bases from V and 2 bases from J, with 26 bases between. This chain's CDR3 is CASSLRPFRDTSNTDTQYF. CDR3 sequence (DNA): TGTGCCAGCAGCCTGCGCCCATTCCGGGACACCTCGAACACAGATACGCAGTATTTT.

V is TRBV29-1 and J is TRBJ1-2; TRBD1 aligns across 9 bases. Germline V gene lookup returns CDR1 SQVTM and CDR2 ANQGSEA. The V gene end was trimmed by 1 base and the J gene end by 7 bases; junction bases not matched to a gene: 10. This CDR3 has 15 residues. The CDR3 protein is CSVEVTGTGIGGYTF. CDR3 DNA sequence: TGCAGCGTTGAAGTTACCGGGACAGGGATCGGTGGCTACACCTTC.

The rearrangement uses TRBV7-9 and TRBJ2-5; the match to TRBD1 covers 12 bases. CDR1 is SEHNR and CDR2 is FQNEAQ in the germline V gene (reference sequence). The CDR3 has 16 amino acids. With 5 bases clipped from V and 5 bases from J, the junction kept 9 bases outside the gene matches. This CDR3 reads CASSPKWDRGPETQYF. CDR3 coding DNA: TGTGCCAGCAGCCCTAAATGGGACAGGGGGCCGGAGACCCAGTACTTC.

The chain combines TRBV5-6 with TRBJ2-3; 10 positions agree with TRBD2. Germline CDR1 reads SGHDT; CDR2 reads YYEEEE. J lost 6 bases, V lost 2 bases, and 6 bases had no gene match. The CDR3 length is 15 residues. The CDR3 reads CASSLGLAGVDTQYF. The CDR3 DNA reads TGTGCCAGCAGCTTAGGGCTAGCGGGAGTCGATACGCAGTATTTT.

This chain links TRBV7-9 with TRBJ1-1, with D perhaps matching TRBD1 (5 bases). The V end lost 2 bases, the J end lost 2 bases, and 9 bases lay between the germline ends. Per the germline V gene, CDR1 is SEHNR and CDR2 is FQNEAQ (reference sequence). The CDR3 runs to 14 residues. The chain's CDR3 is CASSLWGDNTEAFF. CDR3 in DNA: TGTGCCAGCAGCTTATGGGGGGATAACACTGAAGCTTTCTTT.

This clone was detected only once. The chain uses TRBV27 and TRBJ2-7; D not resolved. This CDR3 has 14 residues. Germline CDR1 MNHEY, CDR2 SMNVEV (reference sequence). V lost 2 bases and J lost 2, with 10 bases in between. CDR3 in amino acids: CASSLQRDTYEQYF. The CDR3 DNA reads TGTGCCAGCAGTTTACAAAGAGATACCTACGAGCAGTACTTC.